This T cell receptor beta chain was identified in a study of neurological immune-mediated disorders (dated by TCRdb to between 2018 and 2021). About the investigation overall: Among the roughly 35 multiple sclerosis patients, 31 had relapsing-remitting MS and 3 had secondary progressive MS. The cohort comprised about 70 subjects: 15 or so HAM/TSP patients, around 34 multiple sclerosis patients and around 20 healthy controls. The approximately 98 TCR-beta libraries included longitudinal samples, technical triplicates and paired sorted CD4+ and CD8+ T-cell subsets alongside PBMC samples. Peripheral blood TCR-beta repertoires from HTLV-I-associated myelopathy (HAM/TSP) patients, multiple sclerosis patients and healthy controls were compared by UMI-based sequencing.

Trimmed from V: 2 bases; trimmed from J: 4 bases; junction bases lacking a gene match: 3. CDR1 is given as SEHNR and CDR2 as FQNEAQ, both from the germline V gene (reference sequence). Measured from the cysteine to the phenylalanine, the CDR3 is 15 residues long. The entry retains the CDR3 DNA only, 45 bases that are in frame from base 1. Ten or more counts support this clonotype. Its antigen remains undetermined. Base qualities are missing; no much larger clone stands one base away. cDNA was synthesized by template-switch 5'RACE using a primer with a 10-nucleotide random unique molecular identifier that tagged each TCR transcript. Every sequencing run yielded over 180 million TCR-beta sequences covering 15-18 subjects. The RNeasy kit was used to extract total RNA. The KAPA Real-time Library Amplification kit was used to amplify TCR-beta VDJ regions with primers for the TCR constant region and the 5'RACE anchor. A first PCR added sample indexes and Illumina adaptors, and a second PCR then raised library yield. After purification with Ampure beads, the TCR product of roughly 650 bp was size-selected on a 2% E-gel SizeSelection system. Library quality was checked on a Bioanalyzer, concentration was measured with Qubit, and libraries were quantified with the Kapa Library Quantification kit before pooling. Libraries were sequenced paired-end 2 x 150 bp on an Illumina HiSeq 2500. To increase sequence diversity, about 25-31% phiX was spiked into each library pool. The paper's data handling went like this. The UMI-based MiGEC pipeline processed quality-filtered reads and removed over 80% of raw TCR sequences during error correction. IMGT germline references were used for aligning VDJ genes, and each clonotype was defined as a unique CDR3 amino acid sequence together with its V-J genes. Clonal expansion, Shannon diversity and CDR3 relatedness were evaluated with VDJtools (CalcPairwiseDistances, ClusterSamples), while phylogenetic trees were built in CLCbio workbench. Clones with at least 8 unique UMIs were defined as expanded, with this threshold being based on coefficient-of-variation modelling across technical triplicates. The public reads were reanalyzed by TCRdb: fastp trimming at Q25, MiXCR alignment, in-frame beta chains only. Each record represents a unique CDR3 protein, reported with the most common genes and DNA among its rows. It is TCRdb's table, rather than the study itself, that gives the V and J calls and clone size. This sample has tens of thousands of distinct CDR3 sequences in its table, and about 2.5% of those were observed once. The top ten hold around 1.1% of the sample.

Unsorted PBMC libraries were generated from 2 million PBMCs stored in RNAlater at -80 °C until RNA extraction. Multiple sclerosis patients were enrolled in a US clinical protocol under which disease progression was evaluated by magnetic resonance imaging. Peripheral blood was subjected to Ficoll-Hypaque density gradient centrifugation to isolate PBMCs, which were then cryopreserved in liquid nitrogen. Results the study describes overall, beyond this receptor: No identical CDR3 amino acid sequences were shared among expanded clones across subjects, suggesting private TCR-beta repertoires in all groups. The highest TCR clonal expansion was observed in HAM/TSP patients, whereas the lowest was observed in MS patients, even when compared with healthy controls. In a phylogenetic analysis, the repertoires of 18 out of 34 MS patients fell into a single cluster of related CDR3 sequences, pointing to a possible signature at the repertoire level. The MS cluster was not associated with any clinical or MRI features, and the authors stated that larger cohorts are needed.

This clonotype was sampled from a woman in her 30s with multiple sclerosis. This receptor chain uses TRBV7-9 and TRBJ2-2, and 8 junction bases match TRBD2. The specimen was PBMCs. The sequence in DNA is TGTGCCAGCAGCTTAACGGGAGGGATCACCGGGGAGCTGTTTTTT. This yields the protein CASSLTGGITGELFF.